The text below deals with one T cell receptor beta chain. As yet, its antigen is unknown. This sample stems from a study of cytomegalovirus exposure and HLA in healthy donors. This PCR relied on a set of 60 Vbeta primers and 13 Jbeta primers. The protocol was immunoSEQ multiplex PCR, while the TCRdb copy is restricted to in-frame clones and leaves out a portion. In the table there are some 130,000 clones, approximately 79% of which are singletons. Germline CDR1 LNHNV, CDR2 YYDKDF (reference sequence). The CDR3 is 14 residues long. Trimming left V 1 base short and J 1 base short, with 7 bases between. The study, taken as a whole, reports: A later analysis showed that HLA-associated TCR beta chains had undergone more clonal expansion than equally common others. Indistinguishable V segments such as TRBV6-2 and TRBV6-3 were excluded. Prior analysis indicated that the majority of TCR beta V segments exhibited productivity approximately 87% or approximately 30% of the time.

Although they were nominally healthy when sampled, donors likely had unrecorded immune exposures. This sequence originates from a man between 35 and 55 years old in good health and CMV-seropositive. Sequencing input: PBMCs. The J gene is TRBJ1-1, the V gene TRBV15; no clear D gene. The CDR3 sequence is CATSRVGGNTEAFF. The DNA for the CDR3 is TGTGCCACCAGCAGAGTCGGTGGGAACACTGAAGCTTTCTTT.